Each of the 25 T cell receptor beta chains below was sequenced from the same sample in a study of blood T cell repertoires in COVID-19. The method was immunoSEQ multiplex PCR; TCRdb's version includes in-frame clones alone and lacks a portion of them. The sample shows some 250,000 clones, 82% of them seen only once. The sample taken for sequencing was peripheral blood. The receptors originated from a woman in her late teens or twenties with acute or convalescent COVID-19.

The chain carries TRBV30 and TRBJ1-2; D unclear. This CDR3 region has 14 residues. Per germline, CDR1 GTSNPN and CDR2 SVGIG (reference sequence). V lost 3 bases and J 0 bases, leaving 11 bases between the germline ends. CDR3 in DNA: TGTGCCTGGAGGAACACCGGGGCTAACTATGGCTACACCTTC. It codes for CAWRNTGANYGYTF.

This chain uses TRBV20-1 with TRBJ2-4; 9 nucleotides match TRBD1. Per the germline V gene, CDR1 is DFQATT and CDR2 is SNEGSKA (reference sequence). With 3 bases clipped from V and 1 base from J, the junction kept 4 bases outside the gene matches. The length of the CDR3 is 15 residues. CDR3 bases: TGCAGTGCTAGTGGGACAGGGAGGGCCAAAAACATTCAGTACTTC. Protein sequence: CSASGTGRAKNIQYF.

This rearrangement joins TRBV15 to TRBJ1-4; a weak D match, TRBD1 (6 bases). The germline V and J ends were trimmed by 1 base and 2 bases, with 8 bases remaining between them. Per the germline V gene, CDR1 is LNHNV and CDR2 is YYDKDF (reference sequence). The CDR3 contains 15 residues. The CDR3 spells CATSRAGQTNEKLFF. The CDR3 bases are TGTGCCACCAGCAGAGCCGGACAGACTAATGAAAAACTGTTTTTT.

This clone was seen ten or more times. Different DNA sequences within this sample yield the same CDR3. J is TRBJ2-7 and V is TRBV2; D unclear. Trimming left V 3 bases short and J 3 bases short, with 9 bases between. CDR1 and CDR2 (germline): SNHLY, FYNNEI. The CDR3 has 13 amino acids. The CDR3 here is CASSDGTNYEQYF. CDR3 DNA: TGTGCCAGCAGTGACGGTACTAACTACGAGCAGTACTTC.

This rearrangement joins TRBV15 to TRBJ2-3, with 10 bases fitting TRBD2. CDR1 is LNHNV, CDR2 YYDKDF, per germline (reference sequence). Unmatched junction bases numbered 9, after V lost 1 base and J lost 5 bases. The CDR3 consists of 17 residues. The CDR3 loop reads CATSRVLLAGARDTQYF. The CDR3 nucleotides read TGTGCCACCAGCAGAGTACTCCTAGCGGGAGCCCGAGATACGCAGTATTTT.

The CDR3 DNA is TGTGCCAGCAGCGCACGCCGCCGGGACAGGGTTGCAGATACGCAGTATTTT. Translating gives CASSARRRDRVADTQYF. The rearrangement links TRBV7-9 to TRBJ2-3, with 9 bases aligning to TRBD1. CDR1 and CDR2 from the germline V gene are SEHNR and FQNEAQ (reference sequence). The V gene end was trimmed by 5 bases and the J gene end by 4 bases; junction bases not matched to a gene: 13. The CDR3 totals 17 residues.

V and J are TRBV19 and TRBJ2-7; 13 bases map to TRBD2. Germline V gives CDR1 LNHDA, CDR2 SQIVND (reference sequence). With 6 bases clipped from V and 3 bases from J, the junction kept 5 bases outside the gene matches. This CDR3 contains 15 residues. DNA of the CDR3: TGTGCCAGTAGCCAAGGACTAGCGGGAGTCTACGAGCAGTACTTC. Protein product: CASSQGLAGVYEQYF.

The rearrangement links TRBV6-5 to TRBJ1-1, with 10 bases identical to TRBD1. The CDR3 is made up of 10 amino acids. Per the germline V gene, CDR1 is MNHEY and CDR2 is SVGAGI. V trimming: 8 bases; J trimming: 14 bases; junction bases outside the gene matches: 5. CDR3 sequence: CASGGQGRFF. DNA for the CDR3: TGTGCCAGCGGGGGACAGGGGCGGTTCTTT.

This chain connects TRBV18 to TRBJ1-1; a weak D match, TRBD1 (5 bases). The germline gives CDR1 KGHSH, CDR2 LQKENI. The CDR3 spans 12 residues. Trimming left V 6 bases short and J 5 bases short, with 10 bases between. The CDR3 DNA sequence: TGTGCCAGCTCTCCGCAGGGTACTGAAGCTTTCTTT. It yields the protein CASSPQGTEAFF. The whole variable domain, remainder taken from reference TRBV18 and TRBJ1-1, is NAGVMQNPRHLVRRRGQEARLRCSPMKGHSHVYWYRQLPEEGLKFMVYLQKENIIDESGMPKERFSAEFPKEGPSILRIQQVVRGDSAAYFCASSPQGTEAFFGQGTRLTVV.

The chain carries TRBV29-1 and TRBJ2-5; TRBD2 might be the D (5 bases). V gave up 1 base and J gave up 5 bases, with 8 bases separating them. The CDR3 is made up of 12 amino acids. The germline V gene has CDR1 SQVTM and CDR2 ANQGSEA. Written as DNA, the CDR3 is TGCAGCGTTGAAGGGCGGAGGGAGACCCAGTACTTC. This gives the protein CSVEGRRETQYF.

The J gene is TRBJ1-2, the V gene TRBV7-9; 10 bases fit TRBD1. V shed 2 bases, J shed 7 bases, and the junction held 4 bases outside the gene matches. This CDR3 is 14 amino acids long. The germline CDR1 and CDR2 sequences are SEHNR and FQNEAQ (reference sequence). Here the CDR3 DNA reads TGTGCCAGCAGCTTACGACAGGGGGCTGGTGGCTACACCTTC. Its protein product is CASSLRQGAGGYTF.

Only one count was recorded for this clone. This chain joins TRBV28 and TRBJ2-7, with 10 bases identical to TRBD1. V lost 3 bases, J lost 6 bases, and 14 bases stayed unmatched. The CDR3 contains 17 residues. Germline CDR1 and CDR2: MDHEN and SYDVKM. The CDR3 sequence: CASSLPGQGSELGEQYF. CDR3 in DNA: TGTGCCAGCAGTTTGCCGGGACAGGGGAGTGAACTTGGCGAGCAGTACTTC.

The chain uses TRBV23-1 and TRBJ2-5; D is possibly TRBD1 (6 bases). TRBV23-1 is an ORF, and what it does is uncertain. Trimming shortened V by 4 bases and J by 1 base, and 16 bases separated the two germline ends. The CDR3 sequence is 16 residues long. CDR3 DNA sequence: TGCGCCAGCAGTCTCCCCGAGGACAGTCCCCAAGAGACCCAGTACTTC. This gives the protein CASSLPEDSPQETQYF.

The genes are TRBV7-3 and TRBJ2-3, with TRBD1 as a possible D gene (6 bases). V was pared by 5 bases and J by 4 bases, with 10 bases between. This CDR3 region has 13 residues. The V gene's germline CDR1 is SGHTA and CDR2 FQGTGA. CDR3 in DNA: TGTGCCAGCAGCCCGACAGGTCCAGATACGCAGTATTTT. This gives the protein CASSPTGPDTQYF.

The genes are TRBV5-6 and TRBJ1-1, with 8 positions matching TRBD1. V trimming: 4 bases; J trimming: 1 base; junction bases outside the gene matches: 12. This CDR3 is 17 amino acids long. Germline values: CDR1 SGHDT, CDR2 YYEEEE. The CDR3 protein is CASSPLTDRATNTEAFF. The DNA of the CDR3 is TGTGCCAGCAGCCCCCTCACGGACAGGGCGACGAACACTGAAGCTTTCTTT. The full variable domain, with the rest looked up from reference TRBV5-6 and TRBJ1-1, is DAGVTQSPTHLIKTRGQQVTLRCSPKSGHDTVSWYQQALGQGPQFIFQYYEEEERQRGNFPDRFSGHQFPNYSSELNVNALLLGDSALYLCASSPLTDRATNTEAFFGQGTRLTVV.

CDR3 sequence (DNA): TGTGCCACCAGCAGAGCCCCTAGCGGGACGTACTCCTACGAGCAGTACTTC. Its translation is CATSRAPSGTYSYEQYF. J is TRBJ2-7 and V is TRBV15; 9 bases are a match to TRBD2. The germline CDR1 and CDR2 sequences are LNHNV and YYDKDF (reference sequence). V lost 1 base to trimming and J lost 0 bases; unmatched junction nucleotides: 7. The CDR3 sequence is 17 residues long.

The gene calls are TRBV28 and TRBJ1-1, with a possible D match to TRBD1 (5 bases). V shed 5 bases and J shed 7 bases, with 17 bases lying between them. The CDR3 spans 14 residues. Germline V lookup: CDR1 MDHEN, CDR2 SYDVKM. In DNA, the CDR3 is TGTGCCAGCAGTACCATTAGGATGGGGCGTGAAGCTTTCTTT. This gives the protein CASSTIRMGREAFF.

This clone has only a few counts. The chain recombines TRBV6-2 or TRBV6-3 with TRBJ1-4; TRBD1 matches at 8 bases. This CDR3 spans 17 amino acids. Germline V gene lookup returns CDR1 MNHEY and CDR2 SVGEGT. V lost 4 bases, J lost 7 bases, and 14 bases stayed unmatched. CDR3 bases: TGTGCCAGCAGTTCAACTCTACGACAGGGGATGAGTGAAAAACTGTTTTTT. Protein product: CASSSTLRQGMSEKLFF.

This clone was picked up one time. J is TRBJ2-7 and V is TRBV29-1; 8 bases match TRBD2. CDR1 and CDR2 (germline): SQVTM, ANQGSEA. The V gene end was trimmed by 7 bases and the J gene end by 3 bases; junction bases not matched to a gene: 14. This CDR3 has 15 residues. The CDR3 protein is CSAAGGTTTFYEQYF. For the CDR3, the DNA is TGCAGCGCTGCGGGGGGAACTACTACCTTCTACGAGCAGTACTTC.

This chain joins TRBV25-1 and TRBJ1-6; TRBD1 agrees at 8 bases. With 5 bases clipped from V and 8 bases from J, the junction kept 14 bases outside the gene matches. This CDR3 is built from 17 residues. The germline CDR1 and CDR2 sequences are MGHDK and SYGVNS. The CDR3: CASSLLGQGSGYSPLHF. CDR3 sequence (DNA): TGTGCCAGCAGTTTACTCGGACAGGGCTCGGGGTATTCACCCCTCCACTTT.

V and J are TRBV6-5 and TRBJ1-4, with 9 positions matching TRBD1. The germline CDR1 and CDR2 sequences are MNHEY and SVGAGI. The V and J ends lost 8 bases and 0 bases, in that order; junction bases with no gene match: 4. This CDR3 has 15 amino acids. The CDR3 DNA is TGTGCCAGCCGAAGACAGGGGGCAACTAATGAAAAACTGTTTTTT. Translation: CASRRQGATNEKLFF.

The chain recombines TRBV30 with TRBJ2-3; maybe TRBD2 (6 bases). Germline V gene sequence: CDR1 GTSNPN, CDR2 SVGIG (reference sequence). The length of the CDR3 is 13 residues. V was shortened by 2 bases and J by 1 base, with 7 bases between the two germline ends. The CDR3, as DNA: TGTGCCTGGAGTACGGGAGGCACAGATACGCAGTATTTT. This sequence encodes CAWSTGGTDTQYF.

The chain uses TRBV19 and TRBJ2-7; TRBD1 might be the D (6 bases). Germline CDR1 reads LNHDA; CDR2 reads SQIVND (reference sequence). This CDR3 comprises 14 residues. V lost 9 bases to trimming and J lost 6 bases, with 21 bases between them. The CDR3 region has the DNA TGTGCCAGCAAACCACAGGGCCCCACCGGCGAGCAGTACTTC. Residues: CASKPQGPTGEQYF.

The chain couples TRBV29-1 to TRBJ1-2; weak D call: TRBD1 (5 bases). CDR3 size: 13 residues. Germline V gene data show CDR1 as SQVTM and CDR2 as ANQGSEA. The V end was cut by 8 bases, the J end by 6 bases, with 19 bases between. The CDR3 region is CSSTGGLSNGYTF. Written as DNA, the CDR3 is TGCAGCTCGACGGGGGGACTTTCTAATGGCTACACCTTC.

V and J are TRBV30 and TRBJ2-7; 9 positions match TRBD1. The germline CDR1 and CDR2 sequences are GTSNPN and SVGIG (reference sequence). This CDR3 has 13 amino acids. Trimming cost V 2 bases and J 6 bases; bases outside gene matches: 5. CDR3 residues: CAWSRDRDREQYF. As DNA, the CDR3 is TGTGCCTGGAGTCGGGACAGGGACCGCGAGCAGTACTTC. The complete variable domain, with remaining parts taken from reference TRBV30 and TRBJ2-7, reads SQTIHQWPATLVQPVGSPLSLECTVEGTSNPNLYWYRQAAGRGLQLLFYSVGIGQISSEVPQNLSASRPQDRQFILSSKKLLLSDSGFYLCAWSRDRDREQYFGPGTRLTVT.